This T cell receptor beta chain emerged from a study of cytomegalovirus exposure and HLA in healthy donors. Whole-study findings and limits: Presence/absence analyses supposed approximately even sequencing depth among donors. Compared with the roughly 700-donor mean, an Asian-associated ancestry cluster reportedly had fewer N-insertions, according to a later analysis.

Those who donated were healthy bone marrow donors. This clone was observed a few times. What it binds is not known. CDR3 size: 13 residues. Germline V gene lookup returns CDR1 MDHEN and CDR2 SYDVKM. PCR used 60 Vbeta primers and 13 Jbeta primers. Produced via immunoSEQ multiplex PCR; TCRdb's table is partial and in-frame only. The sample lists about 160,000 clones, roughly four fifths seen once, with around 2.4% in the top ten. The receptor comes from a female donor in good health and CMV-seronegative. The genes are TRBV28 and TRBJ2-5; weak D call: TRBD2 (6 bases). The DNA matches TRBJ2-7 better at its end, which makes the J call doubtful. The sequencing input was PBMCs. CDR3 coding DNA: TGTGCCACCAACCGGGACTTAGCCTACGAGCAGTACTTC. Encoded protein: CATNRDLAYEQYF.